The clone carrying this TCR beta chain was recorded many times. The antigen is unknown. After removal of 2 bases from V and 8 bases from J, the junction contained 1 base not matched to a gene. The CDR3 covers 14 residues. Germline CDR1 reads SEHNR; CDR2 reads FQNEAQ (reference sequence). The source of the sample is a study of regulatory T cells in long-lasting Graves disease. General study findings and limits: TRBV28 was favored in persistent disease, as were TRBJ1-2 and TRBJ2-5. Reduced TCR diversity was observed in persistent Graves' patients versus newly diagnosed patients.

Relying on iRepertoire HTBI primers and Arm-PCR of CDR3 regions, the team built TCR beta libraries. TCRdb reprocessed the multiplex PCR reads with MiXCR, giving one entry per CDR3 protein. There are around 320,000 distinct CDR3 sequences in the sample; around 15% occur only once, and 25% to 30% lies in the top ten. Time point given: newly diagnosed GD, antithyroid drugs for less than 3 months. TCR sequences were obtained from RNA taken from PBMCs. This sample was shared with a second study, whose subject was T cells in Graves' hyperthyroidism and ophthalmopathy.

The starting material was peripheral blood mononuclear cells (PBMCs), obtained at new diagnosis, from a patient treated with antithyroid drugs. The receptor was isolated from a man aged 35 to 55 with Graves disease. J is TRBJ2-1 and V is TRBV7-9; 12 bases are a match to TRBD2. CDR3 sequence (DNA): TGTGCCAGCAGCTTACTAGCGGGGGGGCATGAGCAGTTCTTC. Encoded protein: CASSLLAGGHEQFF.